Reported below is one T cell receptor (beta chain). The entry originates in a study of T cell changes during pregnancy in multiple sclerosis. Produced via immunoSEQ multiplex PCR; TCRdb's table is partial and in-frame only. The sample holds about 110,000 clones, roughly nine tenths seen once. The CDR3 spans 16 residues. The germline V gene has CDR1 SGHNT and CDR2 YYREEE (reference sequence). Losses at the gene ends were 6 bases for V and 0 bases for J; bases not matched to a gene: 10. Sequencing used peripheral blood, obtained after pregnancy. The chain employs TRBV5-4 and TRBJ1-1, with 8 bases identical to TRBD1. The sequence came from a female donor with multiple sclerosis, enrolled in a pregnancy study. CDR3 sequence reads: CASTHGTGDMNTEAFF. The CDR3, as DNA: TGTGCCAGCACCCACGGGACAGGAGACATGAACACTGAAGCTTTCTTT. The full variable domain, with the rest looked up from reference TRBV5-4 and TRBJ1-1, is ETGVTQSPTHLIKTRGQQVTLRCSSQSGHNTVSWYQQALGQGPQFIFQYYREEENGRGNFPPRFSGLQFPNYSSELNVNALELDDSALYLCASTHGTGDMNTEAFFGQGTRLTVV.